These T cell receptor beta chains were read from a single sample in a study of shared clonotypes between healthy human individuals. Clones were sequenced by immunoSEQ multiplex PCR, and TCRdb holds only the in-frame ones, with some missing. This table holds a few hundred thousand clones, roughly 97% found once. The specimen sequenced was naive CD4+ T cells sorted from blood. These receptors came from a woman in her twenties or thirties in good health. CDR3s include the opening cysteine and the closing phenylalanine or tryptophan. Each record gives: V gene, J gene, D gene, clone size, CDR3 protein, CDR3 DNA. A D gene is named only where the DNA matches it firmly. Size tells how often a clone was seen (once, few, many) or the class of an expanded clone, and some rows leave it out.

>TRBV11-2|TRBJ1-1|NA|NA
CASSTALGNTEAFF
TGTGCCAGCAGCACCGCTCTAGGGAACACTGAAGCTTTCTTT
>TRBV5-1|TRBJ2-1|TRBD2|NA
CASSYGLAGGSYNEQFF
TGCGCCAGCAGCTACGGACTAGCGGGAGGGTCCTACAATGAGCAGTTCTTC
>TRBV6-5|TRBJ1-1|TRBD1|NA
CASSSTGTGNTEAFF
TGTGCCAGCAGTTCCACCGGGACAGGGAACACTGAAGCTTTCTTT
>TRBV4-1|TRBJ2-3|TRBD1|NA
CASSQGQGPDTQYF
TGCGCCAGCAGCCAGGGACAGGGCCCAGATACGCAGTATTTT
>TRBV28|TRBJ1-1|TRBD1|NA
CASSLSGTGEGRAFF
TGTGCCAGCAGTCTCTCAGGGACAGGGGAGGGAAGAGCTTTCTTT
>TRBV28|TRBJ2-1|TRBD2|NA
CASSLDGWTSGMGEQFF
TGTGCCAGCAGTTTAGACGGCTGGACTAGCGGGATGGGTGAGCAGTTCTTC
>TRBV10-3|TRBJ1-1|TRBD1|NA
CAIRGTGGGTEAFF
TGTGCCATCAGGGGGACAGGGGGAGGTACTGAAGCTTTCTTT
>TRBV18|TRBJ2-2|NA|NA
CASSPQAPNTGELFF
TGTGCCAGCTCACCCCAGGCTCCGAACACCGGGGAGCTGTTTTTT
>TRBV7-9|TRBJ2-1|NA|NA
CASSPRGLANEQFF
TGTGCCAGCAGCCCACGAGGACTTGCAAATGAGCAGTTCTTC
>TRBV27|TRBJ2-7|TRBD2|once
CASSSAGLYEQYF
TGTGCCAGCAGTTCAGCGGGGCTCTACGAGCAGTACTTC
>TRBV28|TRBJ2-7|NA|once
CASRPGQISYEQYF
TGTGCCAGCAGGCCAGGACAGATTTCCTACGAGCAGTACTTC
>TRBV13|TRBJ1-1|NA|NA
CASSFRTNTEAFF
TGTGCCAGCAGCTTTAGGACGAACACTGAAGCTTTCTTT
>TRBV19|TRBJ1-5|NA|NA
CASSMATGRYQPQHF
TGTGCCAGTAGTATGGCCACAGGGAGATATCAGCCCCAGCATTTT
>TRBV5-1|TRBJ2-5|NA|NA
CASSLPSGEETQYF
TGCGCCAGCAGCTTGCCCTCAGGGGAAGAGACCCAGTACTTC
>TRBV7-9|TRBJ2-5|NA|NA
CASSPHERAPSETQYF
TGTGCCAGCAGCCCCCATGAACGAGCGCCCTCGGAGACCCAGTACTTC
>TRBV29-1|TRBJ1-5|NA|NA
CSVGGSNQPQHF
TGCAGCGTTGGTGGTAGCAATCAGCCCCAGCATTTT
>TRBV19|TRBJ2-7|NA|NA
CASSTPGVDYEQYF
TGTGCCAGTAGTACCCCGGGGGTGGACTACGAGCAGTACTTC
>TRBV28|TRBJ2-1|TRBD2|NA
CASSGSSSGNYNEQFF
TGTGCCAGCAGTGGCTCTAGCAGCGGGAACTACAATGAGCAGTTCTTC
>TRBV19|TRBJ2-1|TRBD2|NA
CASSIPPGGTTNEQFF
TGTGCCAGTAGTATTCCGCCGGGGGGGACTACCAATGAGCAGTTCTTC
>TRBV29-1|TRBJ1-1|TRBD1|NA
CSVDPQGTNTEAFF
TGCAGCGTTGACCCACAGGGGACGAACACTGAAGCTTTCTTT
>TRBV7-9|TRBJ2-1|TRBD2|NA
CASSFQAGVPNEQFF
TGTGCCAGCAGCTTTCAAGCGGGAGTCCCCAATGAGCAGTTCTTC
>TRBV5-1|TRBJ1-4|TRBD1|NA
CASSPGQGLEKLFF
TGCGCCAGCAGTCCGGGACAGGGGCTTGAAAAACTGTTTTTT
>TRBV5-4|TRBJ2-1|TRBD2|NA
CASSAIAGAGNEQFF
TGTGCCAGCAGCGCCATAGCGGGGGCGGGGAATGAGCAGTTCTTC
>TRBV19|TRBJ2-5|NA|once
CASSRGHLYQETQYF
TGTGCCAGTAGTAGGGGACACTTGTACCAAGAGACCCAGTACTTC
>TRBV28|TRBJ2-7|NA|few
CATNRLQEQYF
TGTGCCACAAACAGGCTCCAGGAGCAGTACTTC
>TRBV18|TRBJ2-1|NA|NA
CASSPAGSQTNEQFF
TGTGCCAGCTCACCGGCGGGGTCCCAGACCAATGAGCAGTTCTTC
>TRBV11-3|TRBJ2-2|NA|NA
CASSLDITNTGELFF
TGTGCCAGCAGCTTAGACATAACGAACACCGGGGAGCTGTTTTTT
>TRBV9|TRBJ2-7|NA|NA
CASSAPVPPYEQYF
TGTGCCAGCAGCGCCCCCGTCCCGCCCTACGAGCAGTACTTC
>TRBV6-6|TRBJ1-4|TRBD1|NA
CASNADRSNEKLFF
TGTGCCAGCAACGCGGACAGGAGTAATGAAAAACTGTTTTTT
>TRBV28|TRBJ1-5|NA|NA
CASSLGNQPQHF
TGTGCCAGCAGTTTGGGTAATCAGCCCCAGCATTTT
>TRBV5-1|TRBJ1-2|TRBD1|NA
CASSLAAVDRVIDYTF
TGCGCCAGCAGCTTGGCCGCAGTGGACAGGGTAATAGACTACACCTTC
>TRBV5-1|TRBJ2-3|TRBD1|once
CASSLPGGDANTQYF
TGCGCCAGCAGTCTACCAGGGGGCGACGCAAATACGCAGTATTTT
>TRBV28|TRBJ2-1|TRBD1|NA
CAGQGANEQFF
TGTGCCGGACAGGGGGCAAATGAGCAGTTCTTC
>TRBV20-1|TRBJ1-2|NA|NA
CSAINYGYTF
TGCAGTGCCATAAACTATGGCTACACCTTC
>TRBV30|TRBJ2-3|TRBD2|NA
CAWSLGGSADTQYF
TGTGCCTGGAGTCTGGGAGGGAGCGCAGATACGCAGTATTTT
>TRBV27|TRBJ2-6|NA|NA
CASSPISGSGANVLTF
TGTGCCAGCAGTCCCATCTCGGGCTCTGGGGCCAACGTCCTGACTTTC
>TRBV5-4|TRBJ1-1|NA|NA
CASSFLSSEAFF
TGTGCCAGCAGCTTTCTTTCTTCAGAAGCTTTCTTT